This T cell receptor beta chain was identified in a study of blood T cell repertoires in COVID-19. Study information: Acute and convalescent COVID-19 specimens originated in the United States, Italy and Spain. Sample material is recorded as cDNA or gDNA derived from T cells, B-cell-depleted T cells, or PBMCs.

Repertoires were generated with immunoSEQ multiplex PCR, while TCRdb's copy carries only in-frame clones and drops some. This sample carries 200,000 to 300,000 clones, roughly four fifths of them seen once, and the ten largest clones take 6.5% to 9%. The CDR3 spans 12 residues. The germline CDR1 and CDR2 sequences are KGHSH and LQKENI. V gave up 4 bases and J gave up 3 bases, with 6 bases separating them. Seattle's enrolled individuals joined amid active infection and were then monitored longitudinally. The chain links TRBV18 to TRBJ1-1; TRBD1 might be the D (5 bases). The sample was peripheral blood. The clonotype was recovered from a woman older than 75 with COVID-19, enrolled during active disease. CDR3 residues: CASSQGYTEAFF. For the CDR3, the DNA is TGTGCCAGCTCACAGGGGTACACTGAAGCTTTCTTT.